These 27 T cell receptor beta chains share one sample of origin, sequenced in a study of blood T cell repertoires in COVID-19. Generated by immunoSEQ multiplex PCR, the TCRdb table keeps only in-frame clones and is missing some. The data show around 200,000 clones, roughly nine tenths seen once. Specimen: peripheral blood. These receptors were collected from a woman between 18 and 29 years old who had recovered from COVID-19.

This clone turned up a few times. The V gene is TRBV25-1, the J gene TRBJ2-5; 9 positions agree with TRBD2. J gave up 2 bases and V 0 bases, and 10 bases lay outside the gene matches. This CDR3 is built from 18 residues. Germline loops: CDR1 MGHDK, CDR2 SYGVNS. The CDR3 nucleotides are TGTGCCAGCAGTGAATATACCAGTAGCGGGAGAGAGCAAGAGACCCAGTACTTC. This gives the protein CASSEYTSSGREQETQYF.

The chain has TRBV27 and TRBJ2-7; D possibly corresponds to TRBD1 (5 bases). The CDR3 contains 14 residues. Trimming pared 10 bases from V and 6 bases from J, leaving 22 bases between. Germline V gives CDR1 MNHEY, CDR2 SMNVEV (reference sequence). CDR3 amino acids: CATWSGHQGPEQYF. Written as DNA, the CDR3 is TGTGCCACATGGTCGGGTCATCAGGGTCCCGAGCAGTACTTC.

This clone was detected a few times. The CDR3 is CASSPLSGTSLSEQFF. The CDR3 DNA is TGTGCCAGCTCACCCCTTAGCGGGACTAGCCTATCTGAGCAGTTCTTC. The J gene is TRBJ2-1, the V gene TRBV18; TRBD2 matches 9 bases. CDR1 KGHSH and CDR2 LQKENI come from the germline V gene. With V trimmed by 3 bases and J by 9 bases, 12 bases remained unmatched. The CDR3 spans 16 residues. Filled out from reference TRBV18 and TRBJ2-1, the complete variable domain reads NAGVMQNPRHLVRRRGQEARLRCSPMKGHSHVYWYRQLPEEGLKFMVYLQKENIIDESGMPKERFSAEFPKEGPSILRIQQVVRGDSAAYFCASSPLSGTSLSEQFFGPGTRLTVL.

The chain uses TRBV7-2 and TRBJ2-1, with 10 positions matching TRBD2. The CDR3 spans 15 residues. V shed 0 bases, J shed 7 bases, and the junction held 3 bases outside the gene matches. In germline, CDR1 is SGHTA, CDR2 FQGNSA. The CDR3 reads CASSLASLAGNEQFF. The CDR3 bases are TGTGCCAGCAGCTTAGCTTCACTAGCGGGAAATGAGCAGTTCTTC.

The chain carries TRBV28 and TRBJ2-2; 14 nucleotides line up with TRBD2. The CDR3 has 19 amino acids. Per the germline V gene, CDR1 is MDHEN and CDR2 is SYDVKM. V lost 6 bases and J lost 3; bases outside the gene matches: 12. The CDR3 spells CASSLGLAGAVGDTGELFF. CDR3 in DNA: TGTGCCAGCAGCCTGGGACTAGCGGGAGCCGTGGGGGACACCGGGGAGCTGTTTTTT.

The chain recombines TRBV15 with TRBJ2-4, with TRBD1 matching over 8 bases. Germline lookup yields CDR1 LNHNV and CDR2 YYDKDF (reference sequence). Trimming at V came to 2 bases and at J to 5 bases, leaving 8 bases not matched to a gene. The CDR3 loop spans 16 amino acids. CDR3 sequence reads: CATSRRRTGFENIQYF. As DNA, the CDR3 is TGTGCCACCAGCAGAAGACGGACAGGGTTTGAAAACATTCAGTACTTC.

This clone occurred a few times. J is TRBJ1-2 and V is TRBV10-3; TRBD1 might be the D (5 bases). The V gene's germline CDR1 is ENHRY and CDR2 SYGVKD. The ends were cut back, 4 bases at V and 4 bases at J, with 7 bases in the middle. The CDR3 has 12 residues. The DNA for the CDR3 is TGTGCCATCAGTGTCGGGGGCTATGGCTACACCTTC. Its translation: CAISVGGYGYTF.

This clone appeared once. The J gene is TRBJ2-3, the V gene TRBV19; 9 bases match TRBD1. CDR3 length equals 16 residues. Germline lookup yields CDR1 LNHDA and CDR2 SQIVND (reference sequence). J gave up 3 bases and V 6 bases, and 10 bases lay outside the gene matches. CDR3 sequence reads: CASSPRDRVWTDTQYF. CDR3 nucleotide sequence: TGTGCCAGTAGCCCAAGGGACAGGGTATGGACAGATACGCAGTATTTT.

The rearrangement links TRBV4-1 to TRBJ1-2, with D tentatively TRBD1 (5 bases). Trimming shortened V by 3 bases and J by 5 bases, and 19 bases separated the two germline ends. Germline V CDR1 and CDR2: MGHRA, YSYEKL. The CDR3 length is 16 residues. This chain's CDR3 is CASSHPAAGPSYGYTF. DNA for the CDR3: TGCGCCAGCAGCCACCCAGCCGCGGGGCCTTCTTATGGCTACACCTTC.

The chain employs TRBV5-1 and TRBJ2-5, with a tentative D call TRBD1 (6 bases). CDR1 is SGHRS, CDR2 YFSETQ, per germline. V lost 0 bases and J lost 4, with 10 bases in between. This CDR3 spans 14 amino acids. This CDR3 reads CASSLGDTLETQYF. CDR3 sequence (DNA): TGCGCCAGCAGCTTGGGGGACACCTTAGAGACCCAGTACTTC.

The chain links TRBV19 to TRBJ1-5; TRBD1 matches at 8 bases. The V gene end was trimmed by 2 bases and the J gene end by 3 bases; junction bases not matched to a gene: 3. CDR1 is LNHDA, CDR2 SQIVND, per germline (reference sequence). CDR3 size: 15 residues. The CDR3 DNA follows: TGTGCCAGTAGTATACGGACAGGGCTCAATCAGCCCCAGCATTTT. It codes for CASSIRTGLNQPQHF. Full variable domain (rest looked up from reference TRBV19 and TRBJ1-5): DGGITQSPKYLFRKEGQNVTLSCEQNLNHDAMYWYRQDPGQGLRLIYYSQIVNDFQKGDIAEGYSVSREKKESFPLTVTSAQKNPTAFYLCASSIRTGLNQPQHFGDGTRLSIL.

A single count supports this clone. J is TRBJ2-7 and V is TRBV1; TRBD2 was called by the table and not checked on the DNA. TRBV1 is designated a pseudogene. There are 14 residues in the CDR3. CDR3 amino acids: CTSSPCRSSYEQYF. The DNA of the CDR3 is TGCACCAGCAGCCCCTGCCGGAGCTCCTACGAGCAGTACTTC.

This chain connects TRBV2 to TRBJ2-5, with 8 bases aligning to TRBD2. Looked up from germline, CDR1 is SNHLY and CDR2 is FYNNEI. V dropped 1 base and J dropped 5; count of bases not matched to a gene: 6. The CDR3 spans 15 residues. CDR3 coding DNA: TGTGCCAGCAGTGAAGGCGATAGCGGGAAGGAGACCCAGTACTTC. Translated, it gives CASSEGDSGKETQYF.

V gene TRBV13 combines with J gene TRBJ1-1, with D possibly matching TRBD1 (6 bases). Deletions cut 5 bases from V and 5 bases from J, with 21 bases between. The CDR3 is 16 amino acids. CDR1 and CDR2 (germline): PRHDT, FYEKMQ (reference sequence). This CDR3 is CASSLLDRDTETEAFF. Written as DNA, the CDR3 is TGTGCCAGCAGCCTTTTAGACCGGGACACGGAGACTGAAGCTTTCTTT.

The V and J genes are TRBV4-3 and TRBJ1-2; no reliable D call. Trimming removed 4 bases at V and 2 bases at J, with 20 bases between. The CDR3 is made up of 17 amino acids. Germline CDR1 reads LGHNA; CDR2 reads YSLEER. In DNA form, the CDR3 reads TGCGCCAGCAGCCCTGAAGGAGGGCAGAAGGTAAACTATGGCTACACCTTC. It specifies CASSPEGGQKVNYGYTF.

There are a few counts of this clone. V gene TRBV12-5 combines with J gene TRBJ2-2; no reliable D call. The V and J ends lost 4 bases and 9 bases respectively, with 12 bases between them. CDR3 length: 13 residues. Germline-derived CDR1 and CDR2 are LGHNT and FRNRAP. DNA for the CDR3: TGTGCTAGTGGTTCAATGACGAGGAGGGAGCTGTTTTTT. Protein sequence: CASGSMTRRELFF.

This rearrangement joins TRBV27 to TRBJ2-6; the D gene is possibly TRBD1 (5 bases). With 3 bases removed from V and 2 bases from J, the gap between germline ends came to 8 bases. CDR1 and CDR2 from the germline V gene are MNHEY and SMNVEV (reference sequence). This CDR3 has 15 residues. The CDR3 DNA reads TGTGCCAGCAGTTTTGAAGGGGCTGGGGCCAACGTCCTGACTTTC. Its protein is CASSFEGAGANVLTF.

This clone was found a few times. The genes are TRBV7-9 and TRBJ1-1; D ambiguous. There are 13 residues in the CDR3. V shed 5 bases and J shed 8 bases, with 15 bases lying between them. In germline, CDR1 is SEHNR, CDR2 FQNEAQ (reference sequence). CDR3 residues: CASSPFLVSEAFF. DNA for the CDR3: TGTGCCAGCAGCCCTTTCCTAGTTTCAGAAGCTTTCTTT.

The chain joins TRBV2 to TRBJ2-1; 8 bases agree with TRBD2. The CDR3 runs to 13 residues. V lost 7 bases and J lost 10; bases outside the gene matches: 9. Per the germline V gene, CDR1 is SNHLY and CDR2 is FYNNEI. In DNA form, the CDR3 reads TGTGCCAGCAAAGGACTAGCCGCAAGCGAGCAGTTCTTC. It is translated as CASKGLAASEQFF.

This clone was counted a single time. The chain recombines TRBV11-2 with TRBJ2-5; no firm D call. The CDR3 consists of 15 residues. Germline lookup yields CDR1 SGHAT and CDR2 FQNNGV. V was shortened by 4 bases and J by 1 base, with 13 bases between the two germline ends. The CDR3 loop reads CASSSRHPGQETQYF. The CDR3 DNA sequence: TGTGCCAGCAGCTCGAGGCACCCTGGCCAAGAGACCCAGTACTTC. The variable domain in full, with the rest retrieved from reference TRBV11-2 and TRBJ2-5, is EAGVAQSPRYKIIEKRQSVAFWCNPISGHATLYWYQQILGQGPKLLIQFQNNGVVDDSQLPKDRFSAERLKGVDSTLKIQPAKLEDSAVYLCASSSRHPGQETQYFGPGTRLLVL.

This chain links TRBV16 with TRBJ1-1, with 7 bases that match TRBD1. The CDR3 totals 15 residues. V was pared by 4 bases and J by 0 bases, with 5 bases of the junction left unmatched. Germline loops: CDR1 KGHSY, CDR2 FQNENV. CDR3 coding DNA: TGTGCCAGCAGCCCGAGGGGGCTTATGAACACTGAAGCTTTCTTT. Its translation is CASSPRGLMNTEAFF.

The CDR3 coding sequence is TGCGCCAGCAGCCAAGAAGGCCCTAGCGGGCACACAGATACGCAGTATTTT. It yields the protein CASSQEGPSGHTDTQYF. J is TRBJ2-3 and V is TRBV4-1; 8 bases match TRBD2. The CDR3 is made up of 17 amino acids. V shed 0 bases, J shed 2 bases, and the junction held 7 bases outside the gene matches. CDR1 MGHRA and CDR2 YSYEKL come from the germline V gene.

The gene calls are TRBV30 and TRBJ2-1, with 11 bases lining up with TRBD2. The CDR3 loop spans 13 amino acids. V lost 6 bases to trimming and J lost 8 bases; unmatched junction nucleotides: 6. Germline CDR1 and CDR2: GTSNPN and SVGIG (reference sequence). CDR3 protein: CACTSGSGYEQFF. The CDR3 DNA follows: TGTGCCTGCACTAGCGGGAGTGGTTATGAGCAGTTCTTC. The variable domain in full, completed from reference TRBV30 and TRBJ2-1, reads SQTIHQWPATLVQPVGSPLSLECTVEGTSNPNLYWYRQAAGRGLQLLFYSVGIGQISSEVPQNLSASRPQDRQFILSSKKLLLSDSGFYLCACTSGSGYEQFFGPGTRLTVL.

V and J are TRBV6-1 and TRBJ2-7; D not certain. Germline CDR1 is MNHNS and CDR2 is SASEGT. Trimming removed 2 bases from V and 3 bases from J, with 5 bases in between. This CDR3 contains 12 residues. CDR3 loop: CASSELGYEQYF. CDR3 in DNA: TGTGCCAGCAGTGAACTAGGCTACGAGCAGTACTTC.

This chain joins TRBV11-3 and TRBJ2-1, with D tentatively TRBD1 (6 bases). Germline loops: CDR1 SGHNT, CDR2 YENEEA. The CDR3 has 14 amino acids. V gave up 1 base and J gave up 8 bases, with 12 bases separating them. The CDR3 region is CASSLGRGRDEQFF. For the CDR3, the DNA is TGTGCCAGCAGCTTAGGCAGGGGAAGGGATGAGCAGTTCTTC.

The J gene is TRBJ1-1, the V gene TRBV30; weak D call: TRBD1 (5 bases). V gave up 0 bases and J gave up 4 bases, with 15 bases separating them. The CDR3 is 15 residues long. Germline assignment: CDR1 GTSNPN and CDR2 SVGIG (reference sequence). The CDR3 region has the DNA TGTGCCTGGAGTGTACTTAAGGGGAGGGCCACTGAAGCTTTCTTT. Protein product: CAWSVLKGRATEAFF.

The rearrangement uses TRBV19 and TRBJ1-1; TRBD1 is a possible D gene (6 bases). Germline-derived CDR1 and CDR2 are LNHDA and SQIVND (reference sequence). This CDR3 contains 13 residues. Trimming pared 6 bases from V and 1 base from J, leaving 9 bases between. The CDR3 sequence: CASRIRGNTEAFF. The DNA for the CDR3 is TGTGCCAGTAGGATCAGGGGGAACACTGAAGCTTTCTTT.